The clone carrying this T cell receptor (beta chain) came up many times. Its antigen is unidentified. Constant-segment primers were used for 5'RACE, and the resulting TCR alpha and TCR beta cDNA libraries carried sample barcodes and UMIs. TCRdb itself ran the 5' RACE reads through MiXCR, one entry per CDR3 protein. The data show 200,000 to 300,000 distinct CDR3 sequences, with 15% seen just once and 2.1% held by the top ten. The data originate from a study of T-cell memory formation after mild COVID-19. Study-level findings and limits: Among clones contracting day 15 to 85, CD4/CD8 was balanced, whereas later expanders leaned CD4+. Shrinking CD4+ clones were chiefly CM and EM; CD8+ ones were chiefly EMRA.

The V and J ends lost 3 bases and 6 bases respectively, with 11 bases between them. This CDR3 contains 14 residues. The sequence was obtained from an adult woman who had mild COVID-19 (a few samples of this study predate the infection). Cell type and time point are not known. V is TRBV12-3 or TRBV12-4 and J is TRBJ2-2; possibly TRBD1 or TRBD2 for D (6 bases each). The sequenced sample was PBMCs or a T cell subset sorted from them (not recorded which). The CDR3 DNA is TGTGCCAGCAGTTTTCCGGGGGCGGCCGGGGAGCTGTTTTTT. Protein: CASSFPGAAGELFF.